The 18 T cell receptor beta chains in this list originate from one sample, sequenced in a study of blood T cell repertoires in COVID-19. Profiling relied on immunoSEQ multiplex PCR, and the TCRdb table lists in-frame clones only, not all of them. The sample carries 200,000 to 250,000 clones, less than 90% recorded once. Material for sequencing was peripheral blood. Receptors were obtained from a woman in her forties or fifties with acute or convalescent COVID-19.

The rearrangement joins TRBV29-1 to TRBJ1-1; 8 bases line up with TRBD1. Germline V CDR1 and CDR2: SQVTM, ANQGSEA. V was clipped by 6 bases and J by 3 bases; unmatched bases: 6. The CDR3 is made up of 13 amino acids. DNA of the CDR3: TGCAGCGTAAGGACAGGGAGGTACACTGAAGCTTTCTTT. It codes for CSVRTGRYTEAFF.

This clone was recorded only once. In the same sample, other DNA sequences code for this CDR3. This chain connects TRBV18 to TRBJ2-1; TRBD2 agrees at 7 bases. V gave up 2 bases and J gave up 0 bases; unmatched junction bases: 1. The CDR3 spans 15 residues. In germline, CDR1 is KGHSH, CDR2 LQKENI. The CDR3 coding sequence is TGTGCCAGCTCACCAACGGGAGGCTCCTACAATGAGCAGTTCTTC. It specifies CASSPTGGSYNEQFF.

This sequence joins TRBV24-1 and TRBJ1-4, with 8 positions matching TRBD1. The CDR3 sequence is 13 residues long. Losses at the gene ends were 4 bases for V and 6 bases for J; bases not matched to a gene: 0. CDR1 is KGHDR and CDR2 is SFDVKD in the germline V gene. The CDR3 nucleotides read TGTGCCACCAGTGACAGGGGGCATGAAAAACTGTTTTTT. Translating it yields CATSDRGHEKLFF.

The chain couples TRBV18 to TRBJ2-3; no reliable D call. The CDR3 runs to 16 residues. Germline CDR1 is KGHSH and CDR2 is LQKENI. Between the trimmed V and J ends, which lost 4 bases and 0 bases, there was a span of 14 bases. The CDR3 loop is CASSLFGSSSTDTQYF. The CDR3 region has the DNA TGTGCCAGCTCACTATTTGGTAGTTCTAGCACAGATACGCAGTATTTT.

The J gene is TRBJ1-1, the V gene TRBV24-1, with D maybe TRBD1 (6 bases). The V gene's germline CDR1 is KGHDR and CDR2 SFDVKD. The V end was cut by 7 bases, the J end by 0 bases, with 8 bases between. CDR3 length: 13 residues. The CDR3 is CATRRGMNTEAFF. Here the CDR3 DNA reads TGTGCCACCAGGAGGGGGATGAACACTGAAGCTTTCTTT.

This chain joins TRBV14 and TRBJ1-2; D not resolved. The V end lost 0 bases, the J end lost 8 bases, and 16 bases lay between the germline ends. Germline CDR1 reads SGHDN; CDR2 reads FVKESK. The CDR3 length is 15 residues. CDR3 coding DNA: TGTGCCAGCAGCCAAGATAATGTGGGCAGAAAGGGCTACACCTTC. Translation gives CASSQDNVGRKGYTF.

The V gene is TRBV6-5, the J gene TRBJ2-7; 10 bases fit TRBD1. Germline V gives CDR1 MNHEY, CDR2 SVGAGI. V was pared by 2 bases and J by 1 base, with 2 bases of the junction left unmatched. The CDR3 totals 15 residues. Here the CDR3 reads CASSYGTGASYEQYF. Written as DNA, the CDR3 is TGTGCCAGCAGTTACGGGACAGGGGCTTCCTACGAGCAGTACTTC.

The gene calls are TRBV2 and TRBJ1-4; weak D call: TRBD1 (5 bases). The ends were cut back, 6 bases at V and 8 bases at J, with 22 bases in the middle. Germline V gene data show CDR1 as SNHLY and CDR2 as FYNNEI. The CDR3 is made up of 16 amino acids. The CDR3 DNA reads as TGTGCCAGCAGAGAGGCCCCCGGGACTACAAACGAAAAACTGTTTTTT. This translates into CASREAPGTTNEKLFF.

As DNA, the CDR3 is TGTGCCAGCAGTGATCCGACAGGGCCTAACTATGGCTACACCTTC. It codes for CASSDPTGPNYGYTF. This chain connects TRBV6-1 to TRBJ1-2; 7 bases are a match to TRBD1. Germline assignment: CDR1 MNHNS and CDR2 SASEGT. The CDR3 covers 15 residues. Trimming took 3 bases from V and 0 from J; bases not matched to a gene: 4.

V usage is TRBV19 and J usage is TRBJ1-3; 7 bases map to TRBD1. Germline-derived CDR1 and CDR2 are LNHDA and SQIVND (reference sequence). The ends lost 2 bases at V and 0 bases at J; junction bases unmatched: 10. CDR3 size: 18 residues. This CDR3 reads CASSIPGDRDLSGNTIYF. The DNA of the CDR3 is TGTGCCAGTAGTATACCAGGAGACAGGGATCTCTCTGGAAACACCATATATTTT. Together with reference TRBV19 and TRBJ1-3, the CDR3 gives the full variable domain: DGGITQSPKYLFRKEGQNVTLSCEQNLNHDAMYWYRQDPGQGLRLIYYSQIVNDFQKGDIAEGYSVSREKKESFPLTVTSAQKNPTAFYLCASSIPGDRDLSGNTIYFGEGSWLTVV.

This chain joins TRBV11-2 and TRBJ2-5; TRBD1 matches 12 bases. The CDR3 is 13 amino acids. Germline lookup yields CDR1 SGHAT and CDR2 FQNNGV. V gave up 6 bases and J gave up 5 bases; unmatched junction bases: 1. The CDR3 DNA is TGTGCCAGCAGGGGACAGGGGGCCGAGACCCAGTACTTC. It specifies CASRGQGAETQYF.

The chain recombines TRBV27 with TRBJ2-7, with D possibly TRBD2 on 6 matching bases. CDR3 size: 14 residues. V shed 4 bases and J shed 0 bases, with 10 bases lying between them. CDR1 and CDR2 (germline): MNHEY, SMNVEV (reference sequence). The CDR3, as DNA: TGTGCCAGCAGTTCGGGACTTAACTCCTACGAGCAGTACTTC. It yields the protein CASSSGLNSYEQYF.

The chain joins TRBV18 to TRBJ1-4; 8 nucleotides line up with TRBD1. The CDR3 is 15 amino acids. CDR1 is KGHSH and CDR2 is LQKENI in the germline V gene. V dropped 1 base and J dropped 7; count of bases not matched to a gene: 5. CDR3: CASSPRRQGAEKLFF. The DNA of the CDR3 is TGTGCCAGCTCACCACGGCGGCAGGGGGCTGAAAAACTGTTTTTT.

The V and J genes are TRBV6-2 or TRBV6-3 and TRBJ2-7; D unclear. The CDR3 totals 12 residues. The V end lost 4 bases, the J end lost 7 bases, and 11 bases lay between the germline ends. Per the germline V gene, CDR1 is MNHEY and CDR2 is SVGEGT. CDR3 coding DNA: TGTGCCAGCAGTTGGTCCCTCTATGAGCAGTACTTC. This sequence encodes CASSWSLYEQYF.

This clone was seen more than once but under ten times. The chain employs TRBV9 and TRBJ2-1; D call uncertain. This CDR3 comprises 16 residues. Germline V gene sequence: CDR1 SGDLS, CDR2 YYNGEE. Trimming took off 0 bases at V and 0 bases at J, with 10 bases between the two ends. The CDR3 loop is CASSVDHSSSYNEQFF. The CDR3 coding sequence is TGTGCCAGCAGCGTAGATCACAGCAGCTCCTACAATGAGCAGTTCTTC. Combining the CDR3 with reference TRBV9 and TRBJ2-1 gives the whole variable domain DSGVTQTPKHLITATGQRVTLRCSPRSGDLSVYWYQQSLDQGLQFLIQYYNGEERAKGNILERFSAQQFPDLHSELNLSSLELGDSALYFCASSVDHSSSYNEQFFGPGTRLTVL.

The J gene is TRBJ1-1, the V gene TRBV19, with 7 bases that match TRBD1. The germline CDR1 and CDR2 sequences are LNHDA and SQIVND (reference sequence). With V trimmed by 5 bases and J by 0 bases, 0 bases remained unmatched. The CDR3 has 13 residues. CDR3 loop: CASSDRVNTEAFF. In nucleotides, the CDR3 is TGTGCCAGTAGTGACAGGGTGAACACTGAAGCTTTCTTT.

CDR3 coding DNA: TGTGCCTGGAGTCGTCTAGGCGGCCAGCCCCAGCATTTT. Its translation: CAWSRLGGQPQHF. The chain employs TRBV30 and TRBJ1-5; no clear D. The length of the CDR3 is 13 residues. Germline values: CDR1 GTSNPN, CDR2 SVGIG (reference sequence). Trimming took 2 bases from V and 7 from J, leaving 12 bases between them.

The chain couples TRBV7-2 to TRBJ2-3, with 11 bases aligning to TRBD2. There are 16 residues in the CDR3. Germline trimming cut 2 bases from V and 5 bases from J; bases unmatched to any gene: 6. Per the germline V gene, CDR1 is SGHTA and CDR2 is FQGNSA. The CDR3 DNA is TGTGCCAGCAGCTTACTACTAGCGGGGGATAAAGATACGCAGTATTTT. This gives the protein CASSLLLAGDKDTQYF.